The TCR beta chain described here comes from a study of blood T cell repertoires in COVID-19. Study-level background: T cells, B-cell-depleted T cells, or PBMCs supplied cDNA or gDNA.

The CDR3 covers 13 residues. Unmatched junction bases numbered 4, after V lost 4 bases and J lost 8 bases. Germline CDR1 and CDR2: KGHSH and LQKENI. Clones were sequenced by immunoSEQ multiplex PCR, and TCRdb holds only the in-frame ones, with some missing. The sample yields about 140,000 clones, roughly four fifths seen once. This clonotype originated in a human donor in a cohort sampled during active COVID-19. Input material: peripheral blood. The chain employs TRBV18 and TRBJ1-4, with 7 bases fitting TRBD1. The CDR3 region is CASSRGQEEKLFF. The CDR3 DNA reads TGTGCCAGCTCACGTGGACAGGAGGAAAAACTGTTTTTT.